A selection of T cell receptor beta chains follows, all from one sample in a study of blood T cells in healthy people across ages. TCRdb reprocessed the 5' RACE reads via MiXCR and lists one record per CDR3 protein. The table lists 1.5 million to 2 million distinct CDR3 sequences, about 50% of them singletons. The sequenced sample consisted of blood. All receptors come from a woman aged 40 to 50 in good health. Both conserved end residues are part of each CDR3. A D gene is named only where the DNA matches it firmly. Size is stated for part of the rows, as once, few or many counts, or as a class when the clone is expanded.

TRBJ2-6	TRBV4-3	.	.	16	TGCGCCAGCAGCCAGTATCAGGGGCTAGGGGCCAACGTCCTGACTTTC	CASSQYQGLGANVLTF
TRBJ1-4	TRBV12-3/TRBV12-4	TRBD1	.	15	TGTGCCAGCAGACCGGGGACAGGAGATAATGAAAAACTGTTTTTT	CASRPGTGDNEKLFF
TRBJ1-5	TRBV28	.	.	14	TGTGCCAGTGCTTTACAGGGAGGGAGGCAGCCCCAGCATTTT	CASALQGGRQPQHF
TRBJ2-1	TRBV27	TRBD1	few	17	TGTGCCAGCAGTTTCCGAGCCCTCGGGACAGGCTACAATGAGCAGTTCTTC	CASSFRALGTGYNEQFF
TRBJ2-5	TRBV20-1	.	.	9	TGCAGTGCCGGGTGGGGGCAGTACTTC	CSAGWGQYF
TRBJ1-5	TRBV20-1	.	.	14	TGCAGTGCTAGAGATCTCTTGGGGAGAGAGCCCCAGCATTTT	CSARDLLGREPQHF
TRBJ2-1	TRBV7-9	.	.	14	TGTGCCAGCAGCTTTGACCAAGGAAAAGAGACCCAGTTCTTC	CASSFDQGKETQFF
TRBJ2-7	TRBV7-2	.	.	15	TGTGCCAGCAGTGACGTAGGGGGAAGGTCCTACGAGCAGTACTTC	CASSDVGGRSYEQYF
TRBJ1-6	TRBV13	.	few	15	TGTGCCAGCAGCGTGGGGGGGGACTATAATTCACCCCTCCACTTT	CASSVGGDYNSPLHF
TRBJ2-7	TRBV7-2	TRBD2	few	18	TGTGCCAGCAGCCCACAGGTGGGACTAGCGGGGGCGTCCTACGAGCAGTACTTC	CASSPQVGLAGASYEQYF
TRBJ2-7	TRBV20-1	TRBD2	.	11	TGCATGCCCATTGGGACTAGCGAGCAGTACTTC	CMPIGTSEQYF
TRBJ2-4	TRBV29-1	.	.	14	TGCAGCGTTGAAGACAGGTTAGCCAAAAACATTCAGTACTTC	CSVEDRLAKNIQYF
TRBJ2-1	TRBV4-1	TRBD1	.	15	TGCGCCAGTAGCCAGCCCGGGACAGGGTACAATGAGCAGTTCTTC	CASSQPGTGYNEQFF
TRBJ2-7	TRBV20-1	.	.	15	TGCAGTGCTTCAGTTCCGGGGAGCCTCTCCTACGAGCAGTACTTC	CSASVPGSLSYEQYF
TRBJ2-5	TRBV12-3/TRBV12-4	.	few	14	TGTGCCAGCAGTTTAACCTCGCGGGTTTGGGAGCAGTACTTC	CASSLTSRVWEQYF
TRBJ2-3	TRBV7-9	.	.	14	TGTGCCAGCAGCTTAGAGGCCCTGGTCAATACGCAGTATTTT	CASSLEALVNTQYF
TRBJ1-6	TRBV24-1	TRBD1	.	14	TGTGCCACCAGTGCACAGGGGGGTAATTCACCCCTCCACTTT	CATSAQGGNSPLHF
TRBJ2-1	TRBV28	TRBD2	few	15	TGTGCCAGCGTTAGCTATCGGGGGGGCCTGTATGAGCAGTTCTTC	CASVSYRGGLYEQFF
TRBJ1-6	TRBV20-1	TRBD1	few	13	TGCAGTGTTGGGACAGGGCATGTGTCACCCCTCCACTTT	CSVGTGHVSPLHF
TRBJ2-3	TRBV7-9	.	.	16	TGTGCCAGCAGCTTAGTTGAGAGGGGGAGCGCAGATACGCAGTATTTT	CASSLVERGSADTQYF
TRBJ2-3	TRBV9	TRBD2	.	19	TGTGCCAGCAGCGCTCTGGGGGGGACTAGCGGGGGTCCGGGGGATACGCAGTATTTT	CASSALGGTSGGPGDTQYF
TRBJ2-3	TRBV6-2/TRBV6-3	TRBD2	few	15	TGTGCCAGTGGACTAGCGGGGACTAGCACAGATACGCAGTATTTT	CASGLAGTSTDTQYF
TRBJ2-5	TRBV2	.	.	14	TGTGCCAGCCTCCTCACGGGGGCGAGCAATGAGCAGTACTTC	CASLLTGASNEQYF
TRBJ2-5	TRBV5-1	.	.	14	TGCGCCAGCAGCTTGGAGTTTGAGGGAGCGGCCCAGTACTTC	CASSLEFEGAAQYF
TRBJ2-7	TRBV27	.	.	14	TGTGCCAGCAGTTACGTTACAGGCGCCTACGAGCAGTACTTC	CASSYVTGAYEQYF
TRBJ2-3	TRBV9	TRBD2	.	16	TGTGCCAGCAGCGTAGATAGCGGGGGATTCACAGATACGCAGTATTTT	CASSVDSGGFTDTQYF
TRBJ2-5	TRBV6-5	TRBD1	few	14	TGTGCCAGCAGTGCGGACAGGGGTGATGTGACCCAGTACTTC	CASSADRGDVTQYF
TRBJ2-7	TRBV6-2/TRBV6-3	TRBD1	few	16	TGTGCCAGCAGTTACTCGCTGGCAGGGGGCCGCTACGAGCAGTACTTC	CASSYSLAGGRYEQYF
TRBJ2-1	TRBV9	.	few	13	TGTGCCAGCAGCGTAGAATGGGGGCTTGAGCAGTTCTTC	CASSVEWGLEQFF
TRBJ2-7	TRBV2	.	.	14	TGTGCCAGCAGTGAGCGGAGCGATCACAATGAGCAGTACTTC	CASSERSDHNEQYF
TRBJ1-2	TRBV6-5	TRBD1	.	15	TGTGCCAGCGGACGGGGACAGGGGTTTAACTATGGCTACACCTTC	CASGRGQGFNYGYTF
TRBJ1-2	TRBV19	.	few	13	TGTGCCAGTAGTTTCGGGCCCAACTATGGCTACACCTTC	CASSFGPNYGYTF
TRBJ2-1	TRBV6-1	.	.	15	TGTGCCAGCAGTGAAGAGGGGAGGCGGACGGTTGAGCAGTTCTTC	CASSEEGRRTVEQFF
TRBJ2-1	TRBV28	.	few	12	TGTGCCAGCAGTTTTCAGGAAATGGAGCAGTTCTTC	CASSFQEMEQFF
TRBJ2-1	TRBV7-2	.	.	13	TGTGCCAGCAGAGCGGGTGTGGGCAATGAGCAGTTCTTC	CASRAGVGNEQFF
TRBJ2-5	TRBV11-2	.	.	15	TGTGCCAGCAGCTTAGTCGGTGTTCCCAAAGAGACCCAGTACTTC	CASSLVGVPKETQYF
TRBJ2-1	TRBV2	.	.	17	TGTGCCAGCCCGACAGGGTTCGGGCAGCGCGGGGACAATGAGCAGTTCTTC	CASPTGFGQRGDNEQFF
TRBJ1-1	TRBV9	TRBD1	.	15	TGTGCCAGCAGCGTGCCACAGGGGGCGCGGACTGAAGCTTTCTTT	CASSVPQGARTEAFF
TRBJ2-5	TRBV3-1	.	few	13	TGTGCCAGCAGCCAAGGAACGTTGGAGACCCAGTACTTC	CASSQGTLETQYF
TRBJ1-4	TRBV29-1	TRBD1	.	12	TGCAGCGCTACAGGGGATGGTGAAAAACTGTTTTTT	CSATGDGEKLFF
TRBJ2-5	TRBV6-1	.	.	14	TGTGCCAGCAGTGAAGACTACCCCCAAGAGACCCAGTACTTC	CASSEDYPQETQYF
TRBJ2-7	TRBV29-1	.	once	12	TGCAGCGCTTCGACAGGAACCTGCGAGCAGTACTTC	CSASTGTCEQYF
TRBJ1-2	TRBV9	.	few	14	TGTGCCAGCAGCGACGACGGTATTAACTATGGCTACACCTTC	CASSDDGINYGYTF
TRBJ1-1	TRBV7-9	.	many	14	TGTGCCAGCAGCTCCCAGGGGATCAACACTGAAGCTTTCTTT	CASSSQGINTEAFF
TRBJ2-5	TRBV12-5	.	.	17	TGTGCTAGTGGTTTGGTACAAGGGCAGGGAGGTACAGAGACCCAGTACTTC	CASGLVQGQGGTETQYF
TRBJ2-5	TRBV20-1	.	few	14	TGCAGTGCTAGAGATCTACCCAGACAAGAGACCCAGTACTTC	CSARDLPRQETQYF
TRBJ2-3	TRBV21-1	.	once	18	TGTGCCAGCAGAGCAGGAGCGGGGGGGCACCTGGGCACAGATACGCAGTATTTT	CASRAGAGGHLGTDTQYF
TRBJ1-2	TRBV6-5	.	few	15	TGTGCCAGCAGTTACTCGGGGGGACTGACGAGGGGCTACACCTTC	CASSYSGGLTRGYTF
TRBJ1-1	TRBV29-1	TRBD1	.	15	TGCAGCGTTGACGGTGGGACAGGGTCGAACACTGAAGCTTTCTTT	CSVDGGTGSNTEAFF
TRBJ1-2	TRBV27	.	.	15	TGTGCCAGCAGTTTTAACGGAGCACCCAACTATGGCTACACCTTC	CASSFNGAPNYGYTF
TRBJ2-1	TRBV7-4	.	.	17	TGTGCCAGCAGCTCCACTTCTATGGGGGCTAGGAGCTATGAGCAGTTCTTC	CASSSTSMGARSYEQFF
TRBJ1-4	TRBV7-2	.	.	16	TGTGCCAGCAGCCTATTGATGAGGGGGGCTAATGAAAAACTGTTTTTT	CASSLLMRGANEKLFF
TRBJ2-3	TRBV6-5	TRBD2	once	13	TGTGCCTGTCATCGGGGGGACACAGATACGCAGTATTTT	CACHRGDTDTQYF
TRBJ2-7	TRBV7-2	TRBD1	.	15	TGTGCCAGCACTTTAGGTGCAGGGGGCTACAATGAGCAGTACTTC	CASTLGAGGYNEQYF